Each of the 22 T cell receptor beta chains below was sequenced from the same sample in a study of cytomegalovirus exposure and HLA in healthy donors. The PCR was carried out with 60 Vbeta primers and 13 Jbeta primers. Some clones are missing from TCRdb's copy, which holds only in-frame ones; the method was immunoSEQ multiplex PCR. The profile shows over 100,000 clones, approximately 80% of them singletons. The sample consisted of PBMCs. Receptor source: a female donor in good health and CMV-seronegative.

The rearrangement uses TRBV7-8 and TRBJ2-6; D gene ambiguous. The CDR3 is 18 residues long. V dropped 5 bases and J dropped 2 bases, with 19 bases sitting between them. Germline loops: CDR1 SGHVS, CDR2 FQNEAQ. CDR3 protein: CASSPTLPVGAGANVLTF. CDR3 in DNA: TGTGCCAGCAGCCCCACTCTTCCGGTGGGCGCTGGGGCCAACGTCCTGACTTTC.

This clone was counted between two and nine times. Other DNA sequences of this sample code for an identical CDR3. The chain couples TRBV28 to TRBJ2-7, with 10 bases aligning to TRBD1. Per germline, CDR1 MDHEN and CDR2 SYDVKM. The CDR3 extends over 15 amino acids. The J segment lost 2 bases and the V segment lost 4 bases, leaving 5 bases of the junction unmatched. The CDR3 region has the DNA TGTGCCAGCAGTTCTCCGGGACAGGGGACCTACGAGCAGTACTTC. Its protein product is CASSSPGQGTYEQYF.

The table lists this clone with a few counts. V gene TRBV7-8 combines with J gene TRBJ2-5, with D unclear. CDR3 length: 11 amino acids. Germline values: CDR1 SGHVS, CDR2 FQNEAQ. Deletions cut 3 bases from V and 5 bases from J, with 4 bases between. The chain's CDR3 is CASSFGETQYF. The DNA of the CDR3 is TGTGCCAGCAGCTTCGGGGAGACCCAGTACTTC.

This clone was detected a few times. The chain joins TRBV21-1 to TRBJ2-3; the table names TRBD1, a call not compared with the DNA. TRBV21-1 is recorded as a pseudogene. The CDR3 extends over 14 amino acids. CDR3 region: CASSKEGGENTQYF. CDR3 coding DNA: TGTGCCAGCAGCAAAGAAGGGGGCGAGAATACGCAGTATTTT.

This clone came up a few times. The CDR3 here is CASSQETAYPYEQYF. The CDR3 DNA follows: TGTGCCAGCAGCCAAGAAACAGCTTATCCCTACGAGCAGTACTTC. J is TRBJ2-7 and V is TRBV4-2; D is ambiguous. The CDR3 runs 15 residues. Between the trimmed V and J ends, which lost 0 bases and 2 bases, there was a span of 11 bases. CDR1 and CDR2 from the germline V gene are LGHNA and YNFKEQ.

V and J are TRBV5-1 and TRBJ2-1, with TRBD2 identical over 7 bases. Trimming took 0 bases from V and 4 from J; bases not matched to a gene: 4. Germline V gene sequence: CDR1 SGHRS, CDR2 YFSETQ. This CDR3 has 15 amino acids. CDR3 nucleotide sequence: TGCGCCAGCAGCTTGGAATCTAGCGGATACAATGAGCAGTTCTTC. This encodes CASSLESSGYNEQFF.

CDR3 residues: CASSLTLGGGIGGFF. The CDR3 bases are TGTGCCAGCAGTTTAACTCTGGGCGGGGGAATCGGAGGGTTCTTC. The rearrangement links TRBV28 to TRBJ2-1, with TRBD2 matching 7 bases. Looked up from germline, CDR1 is MDHEN and CDR2 is SYDVKM. Trimming removed 2 bases from V and 15 bases from J; junction bases left unmatched: 16. The CDR3 loop spans 15 amino acids.

The V gene is TRBV9, the J gene TRBJ1-4; perhaps TRBD1 as D (6 bases). CDR1 and CDR2 (germline): SGDLS, YYNGEE. There are 13 residues in the CDR3. Trimming shortened V by 8 bases and J by 3 bases, and 11 bases separated the two germline ends. CDR3 residues: CARNRAPNEKLFF. CDR3 DNA: TGTGCCAGAAACAGGGCCCCTAATGAAAAACTGTTTTTT.

CDR3 amino acids: CASSLYVTSSYNEQFF. The CDR3 DNA reads TGCGCCAGCAGCTTGTACGTGACTAGCTCCTACAATGAGCAGTTCTTC. The chain uses TRBV5-1 and TRBJ2-1; possible D gene TRBD2, 6 bases. This CDR3 spans 16 amino acids. Germline CDR1 SGHRS, CDR2 YFSETQ. Between the trimmed V and J ends, which lost 1 base and 0 bases, there was a span of 11 bases. Variable domain in full (rest from reference TRBV5-1 and TRBJ2-1): KAGVTQTPRYLIKTRGQQVTLSCSPISGHRSVSWYQQTPGQGLQFLFEYFSETQRNKGNFPGRFSGRQFSNSRSEMNVSTLELGDSALYLCASSLYVTSSYNEQFFGPGTRLTVL.

This sequence joins TRBV30 and TRBJ1-2; 10 bases map to TRBD1. Trimming at V came to 0 bases and at J to 1 base, leaving 11 bases not matched to a gene. The CDR3 spans 18 residues. Germline CDR1 reads GTSNPN; CDR2 reads SVGIG (reference sequence). The CDR3 loop reads CAWSVVKDRGPFNYGYTF. For the CDR3, the DNA is TGTGCCTGGAGTGTGGTCAAAGACAGGGGGCCTTTTAACTATGGCTACACCTTC. The full variable domain, in which reference TRBV30 and TRBJ1-2 provide the parts outside the CDR3, is SQTIHQWPATLVQPVGSPLSLECTVEGTSNPNLYWYRQAAGRGLQLLFYSVGIGQISSEVPQNLSASRPQDRQFILSSKKLLLSDSGFYLCAWSVVKDRGPFNYGYTFGSGTRLTVV.

The chain employs TRBV4-3 and TRBJ1-2; 8 bases match TRBD1. The CDR3 covers 16 residues. The germline V gene encodes CDR1 LGHNA and CDR2 YSLEER. The trim removed 1 base at V and 7 bases at J, leaving 11 bases unmatched. CDR3 protein: CASSQAPGQVSGGYTF. In DNA, the CDR3 is TGCGCCAGCAGCCAAGCTCCGGGACAGGTTTCCGGTGGCTACACCTTC.

This rearrangement joins TRBV10-3 to TRBJ1-5, with D maybe TRBD1 (6 bases). This CDR3 spans 14 amino acids. V was pared by 6 bases and J by 4 bases, with 13 bases between. Germline CDR1 and CDR2: ENHRY and SYGVKD. The chain's CDR3 is CAISPDRTNQPQHF. For the CDR3, the DNA is TGTGCCATCAGCCCCGACAGGACTAATCAGCCCCAGCATTTT.

With regard to this clone: The sample contains more than one DNA sequence encoding this CDR3. The chain joins TRBV5-4 to TRBJ2-3, with 12 positions matching TRBD2. Germline V gene data show CDR1 as SGHNT and CDR2 as YYREEE (reference sequence). The CDR3 has 16 residues. The V and J ends lost 0 bases and 1 base, in that order; junction bases with no gene match: 0. For the CDR3, the DNA is TGTGCCAGCAGCTTGGGACTAGCGGGAGGCACAGATACGCAGTATTTT. This translates into CASSLGLAGGTDTQYF.

V is TRBV6-5 and J is TRBJ2-7; 7 bases line up with TRBD1. The V segment lost 4 bases and the J segment 0 bases; nucleotides outside the gene matches: 3. The CDR3 loop spans 14 amino acids. From germline, CDR1 is MNHEY and CDR2 SVGAGI. The CDR3 is CASSSGDSSYEQYF. As DNA, the CDR3 is TGTGCCAGCAGTTCCGGGGACAGCTCCTACGAGCAGTACTTC.

A few counts support this clone. The J gene is TRBJ1-1, the V gene TRBV19; perhaps TRBD1 as D (6 bases). The CDR3 extends over 14 amino acids. Trimming left V 6 bases short and J 7 bases short, with 18 bases between. Germline assignment: CDR1 LNHDA and CDR2 SQIVND (reference sequence). CDR3 bases: TGTGCCAGTAGCCTTGGGCTCAGGGGCGGTGAAGCTTTCTTT. Residues: CASSLGLRGGEAFF.

The rearrangement uses TRBV13 and TRBJ2-7; 7 bases agree with TRBD1. CDR3 length: 16 amino acids. After removal of 1 base from V and 2 bases from J, the junction contained 8 bases not matched to a gene. Germline values: CDR1 PRHDT, CDR2 FYEKMQ (reference sequence). In nucleotides, the CDR3 is TGTGCCAGCAGCTTAGTGGGGCAGGGGGACCCCTACGAGCAGTACTTC. Translating gives CASSLVGQGDPYEQYF.

The chain employs TRBV6-1 and TRBJ1-5; 9 nucleotides align to TRBD1. J was trimmed by 8 bases and V by 4 bases; bases with no gene match: 6. This CDR3 contains 14 residues. Germline CDR1 and CDR2: MNHNS and SASEGT. As DNA, the CDR3 is TGTGCCAGCAGTGGGGGGGACAGGGTGAAGCCCCAGCATTTT. This sequence encodes CASSGGDRVKPQHF.

The J gene is TRBJ2-7, the V gene TRBV28, with 10 bases identical to TRBD2. Germline-derived CDR1 and CDR2 are MDHEN and SYDVKM. The V and J ends lost 7 bases and 2 bases, in that order; junction bases with no gene match: 14. The CDR3 totals 17 residues. This CDR3 reads CASISQAASGGPYEQYF. Written as DNA, the CDR3 is TGTGCCAGCATCTCCCAGGCGGCTAGCGGGGGCCCCTACGAGCAGTACTTC.

The V call is TRBV7-3, the J call TRBJ2-1, with TRBD2 identical over 7 bases. With 3 bases clipped from V and 9 bases from J, the junction kept 5 bases outside the gene matches. The germline CDR1 and CDR2 sequences are SGHTA and FQGTGA. The CDR3 is 13 amino acids. The DNA of the CDR3 is TGTGCCAGCAGCTTGGCGGGAGTGGGTGAGCAGTTCTTC. Its translation is CASSLAGVGEQFF.

CDR3 region: CASSKGQGGSPLHF. The CDR3 nucleotides are TGCGCCAGCAGCAAGGGACAGGGAGGATCACCCCTCCACTTT. The chain joins TRBV5-1 to TRBJ1-6; 9 nucleotides match TRBD1. This CDR3 comprises 14 residues. V dropped 4 bases and J dropped 10; count of bases not matched to a gene: 6. Germline-derived CDR1 and CDR2 are SGHRS and YFSETQ.

The genes are TRBV27 and TRBJ2-6; TRBD1 might be the D (6 bases). Trimming took 0 bases from V and 0 from J, leaving 9 bases between them. Germline CDR1 is MNHEY and CDR2 is SMNVEV (reference sequence). This CDR3 is 17 amino acids long. The CDR3 reads CASSLSGQFSGANVLTF. CDR3 coding DNA: TGTGCCAGCAGTTTATCCGGACAGTTCTCTGGGGCCAACGTCCTGACTTTC.

About this clone: The sample has other DNA sequences that encode this CDR3 too. The chain recombines TRBV29-1 with TRBJ2-7, with unresolved D. Trimming cost V 5 bases and J 2 bases, with 13 bases left between them. This CDR3 is built from 13 residues. The germline V gene has CDR1 SQVTM and CDR2 ANQGSEA. CDR3 protein: CSVQAGRAYEQYF. The CDR3 DNA reads as TGCAGCGTTCAAGCAGGAAGAGCCTACGAGCAGTACTTC.